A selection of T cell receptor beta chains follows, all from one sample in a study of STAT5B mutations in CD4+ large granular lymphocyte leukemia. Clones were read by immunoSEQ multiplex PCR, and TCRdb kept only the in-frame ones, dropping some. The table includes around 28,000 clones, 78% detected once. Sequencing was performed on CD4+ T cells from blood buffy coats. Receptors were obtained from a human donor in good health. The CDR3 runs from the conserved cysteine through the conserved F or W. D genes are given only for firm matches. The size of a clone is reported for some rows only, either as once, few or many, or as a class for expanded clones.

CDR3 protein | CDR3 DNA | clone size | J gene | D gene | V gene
CASSYQREGRDTQYF | TGTGCCAGCAGCTACCAGCGGGAGGGGAGAGATACGCAGTATTTT | once | TRBJ2-3 | TRBD2 | TRBV5-4
CASSLNTPGSGANVLTF | TGTGCCAGCAGCTTAAATACCCCCGGGTCTGGGGCCAACGTCCTGACTTTC | . | TRBJ2-6 | . | TRBV7-3
CASSLGRQGGEKLFF | TGTGCCAGCAGCTTAGGGCGACAGGGGGGCGAAAAACTGTTTTTT | . | TRBJ1-4 | TRBD1 | TRBV11-2
CASSQGSGTLKNIQYF | TGCGCCAGCAGCCAAGGATCCGGGACGCTTAAAAACATTCAGTACTTC | . | TRBJ2-4 | . | TRBV4-1
CAISETKGFQPQHF | TGTGCCATCAGTGAGACGAAGGGGTTCCAGCCCCAGCATTTT | . | TRBJ1-5 | . | TRBV10-3
CASSDRTSDTQYF | TGTGCCAGCAGTGACCGGACTAGCGATACGCAGTATTTT | . | TRBJ2-3 | TRBD2 | TRBV6-4
CASSTDRVGTEAFF | TGTGCCAGTAGTACCGACAGGGTCGGCACTGAAGCTTTCTTT | . | TRBJ1-1 | TRBD1 | TRBV19
CASSPVRRGVYGYTF | TGTGCCAGCAGCCCGGTGAGGCGCGGGGTTTATGGCTACACCTTC | . | TRBJ1-2 | . | TRBV11-2
CASSPGTGAYNEQFF | TGTGCCAGCAGCCCCGGGACAGGGGCCTACAATGAGCAGTTCTTC | . | TRBJ2-1 | TRBD1 | TRBV7-2
CASSGTGGFQPQHF | TGTGCCAGTAGCGGGACAGGGGGCTTTCAGCCCCAGCATTTT | . | TRBJ1-5 | TRBD1 | TRBV19
CASSQEGGGLVTGELFF | TGCGCCAGCAGCCAAGAGGGGGGGGGTCTTGTCACCGGGGAGCTGTTTTTT | . | TRBJ2-2 | TRBD2 | TRBV4-1
CASSEFTGGNSPLHF | TGTGCCAGCAGTGAATTCACAGGGGGGAATTCACCCCTCCACTTT | . | TRBJ1-6 | TRBD1 | TRBV25-1
CASSTGDTQYF | TGTGCCAGCAGCACGGGAGATACGCAGTATTTT | . | TRBJ2-3 | . | TRBV7-9
CASTRQNTNYGYTF | TGTGCCAGTACCCGGCAGAATACTAACTATGGCTACACCTTC | . | TRBJ1-2 | . | TRBV19
CASSRGLASYNEQFF | TGTGCCAGCAGCCGAGGACTAGCGTCCTACAATGAGCAGTTCTTC | . | TRBJ2-1 | TRBD2 | TRBV5-8
CASSLGVRIVDEQYF | TGTGCCAGCAGCTTGGGGGTGAGGATCGTGGACGAGCAGTACTTC | . | TRBJ2-7 | . | TRBV5-8
CASSKGSFNYGYTF | TGTGCCAGCAGCAAAGGTAGCTTTAACTATGGCTACACCTTC | . | TRBJ1-2 | . | TRBV21-1
CASNSRENTGELFF | TGTGCCAGCAATTCCCGGGAGAACACCGGGGAGCTGTTTTTT | . | TRBJ2-2 | . | TRBV5-4
CASTGLAGALSGANVLTF | TGTGCCAGCACTGGACTAGCGGGAGCCCTGTCTGGGGCCAACGTCCTGACTTTC | . | TRBJ2-6 | TRBD2 | TRBV2
CASKPGTANTGELFF | TGCGCCAGCAAACCCGGGACAGCGAACACCGGGGAGCTGTTTTTT | once | TRBJ2-2 | TRBD1 | TRBV5-1
CASSLLGNYGYTF | TGTGCCAGCAGCCTACTGGGGAACTATGGCTACACCTTC | few | TRBJ1-2 | . | TRBV7-2
CASGQGALNTDTQYF | TGCGCCAGCGGACAGGGGGCTTTAAATACAGATACGCAGTATTTT | . | TRBJ2-3 | TRBD1 | TRBV5-1
CASSPLSGGETQYF | TGTGCCAGCAGCCCCCTTTCGGGGGGAGAGACCCAGTACTTC | . | TRBJ2-5 | TRBD2 | TRBV16
CASSLSGNNSPLHF | TGTGCCAGCAGTCTATCAGGGAATAATTCACCCCTCCACTTT | . | TRBJ1-6 | . | TRBV6-1
CAISDEQGSTGELFF | TGTGCCATCAGTGACGAACAGGGGAGCACCGGGGAGCTGTTTTTT | . | TRBJ2-2 | TRBD1 | TRBV10-3
CASSFQRGMGNEQFF | TGTGCCAGCAGCTTTCAGCGGGGTATGGGCAATGAGCAGTTCTTC | . | TRBJ2-1 | TRBD2 | TRBV7-2
CASSFSGQGQSQPQHF | TGTGCCAGCAGTTTCTCCGGACAGGGCCAAAGTCAGCCCCAGCATTTT | . | TRBJ1-5 | TRBD1 | TRBV27
CSVEKQPNYGYTF | TGCAGCGTGGAGAAGCAACCAAACTATGGCTACACCTTC | . | TRBJ1-2 | . | TRBV29-1
CASRTDASRGYTF | TGTGCCAGCAGGACCGATGCATCACGGGGCTACACCTTC | . | TRBJ1-2 | . | TRBV6-5
CAWSGVATDTQYF | TGTGCCTGGAGCGGGGTAGCCACAGATACGCAGTATTTT | . | TRBJ2-3 | . | TRBV30
CASSTQGAYNEQFF | TGTGCCAGCAGCACCCAGGGGGCTTATAATGAGCAGTTCTTC | . | TRBJ2-1 | TRBD1 | TRBV5-4
CASSDLGPRDEKLFF | TGTGCCAGCAGTGACCTCGGGCCTCGGGATGAAAAACTGTTTTTT | . | TRBJ1-4 | . | TRBV25-1
CATSRDLGPGGSTFTGELFF | TGTGCCACCAGCAGAGATTTGGGTCCCGGGGGTAGTACATTCACCGGGGAGCTGTTTTTT | . | TRBJ2-2 | . | TRBV15
CASRAAYEQYF | TGTGCCAGCAGGGCCGCCTACGAGCAGTACTTC | . | TRBJ2-7 | . | TRBV28
CASSRGGGQETQYF | TGCGCCAGCAGCCGTGGAGGGGGGCAAGAGACCCAGTACTTC | once | TRBJ2-5 | . | TRBV5-1
CASSGTPVDQNTEAFF | TGTGCCAGCTCAGGGACCCCCGTAGATCAGAACACTGAAGCTTTCTTT | . | TRBJ1-1 | . | TRBV18
CASEDRRNTEAFF | TGTGCCAGCGAAGACAGGAGGAACACTGAAGCTTTCTTT | . | TRBJ1-1 | . | TRBV28
CASALGGTGRDQPQHF | TGCGCCAGCGCCCTGGGCGGGACAGGGAGGGACCAGCCCCAGCATTTT | . | TRBJ1-5 | TRBD1 | TRBV23-1
CASSLGRQETQYF | TGTGCTAGCAGCTTAGGGCGGCAAGAGACCCAGTACTTC | . | TRBJ2-5 | . | TRBV7-7
CATTTQGGRNGYTF | TGTGCCACAACTACGCAGGGGGGTCGAAATGGCTACACCTTC | . | TRBJ1-2 | TRBD1 | TRBV28
CASSPEHLSSGNTIYF | TGTGCCAGCTCACCAGAGCACTTAAGCTCTGGAAACACCATATATTTT | . | TRBJ1-3 | . | TRBV18
CASSEFWTSRVNEQFF | TGTGCCAGCAGTGAGTTTTGGACTAGCAGGGTTAATGAGCAGTTCTTC | . | TRBJ2-1 | TRBD2 | TRBV6-4
CASSQDRGNYGYTF | TGCGCCAGCAGCCAAGACAGGGGGAACTATGGCTACACCTTC | . | TRBJ1-2 | TRBD1 | TRBV4-1
CASSLGGQETQYF | TGTGCCAGCAGTTTAGGCGGCCAAGAGACCCAGTACTTC | . | TRBJ2-5 | . | TRBV28
CASSRYMNTEAFF | TGTGCCAGCAGTCGTTATATGAACACTGAAGCTTTCTTT | . | TRBJ1-1 | . | TRBV27
CASSHFGREGPGELFF | TGTGCCAGCAGCCACTTCGGGCGGGAGGGCCCGGGGGAGCTGTTTTTT | . | TRBJ2-2 | TRBD2 | TRBV14